This T cell receptor beta chain appears in the sequencing data of a study of T cell repertoires in cytomegalovirus infection. MiXCR, applied by TCRdb to the reads, yields one record per CDR3 protein. The sample lists hundreds of thousands of distinct CDR3 sequences, roughly 10% seen once, with approximately 10% in the top ten. Germline loops: CDR1 SGHVS, CDR2 FNYEAQ. The CDR3 is 15 amino acids. Trimming took off 4 bases at V and 0 bases at J, with 10 bases between the two ends. This clonotype was detected many times. The rearrangement links TRBV7-6 to TRBJ1-5; D uncertain. The sequenced sample consisted of PBMCs. This TCR derives from a human donor in good health (CMV status not recorded). Some clones in this sample may be carry-over from other donors' samples. The CDR3 coding sequence is TGTGCCAGCAGCTCGGGCGATGGTAGCAATCAGCCCCAGCATTTT. Translating gives CASSSGDGSNQPQHF.